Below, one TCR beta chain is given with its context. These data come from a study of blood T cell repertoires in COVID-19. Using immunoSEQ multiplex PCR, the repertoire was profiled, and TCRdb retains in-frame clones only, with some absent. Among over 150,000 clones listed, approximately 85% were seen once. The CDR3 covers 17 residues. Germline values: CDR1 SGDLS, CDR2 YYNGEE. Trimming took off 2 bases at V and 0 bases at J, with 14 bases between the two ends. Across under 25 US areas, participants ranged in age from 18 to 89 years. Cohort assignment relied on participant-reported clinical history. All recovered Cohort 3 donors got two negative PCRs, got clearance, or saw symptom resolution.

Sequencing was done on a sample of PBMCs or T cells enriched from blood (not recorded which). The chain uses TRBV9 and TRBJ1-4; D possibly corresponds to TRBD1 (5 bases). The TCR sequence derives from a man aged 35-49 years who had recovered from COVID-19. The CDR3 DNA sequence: TGTGCCAGCAGCGTGGCCACCGGACACGCAACTAATGAAAAACTGTTTTTT. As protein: CASSVATGHATNEKLFF.